The 17 T cell receptor beta chains in this list originate from one sample, sequenced in a study of beta chain features in type 1 diabetes. Reverse transcription of all isolated RNA meant that expressed TCRB transcripts were sequenced. Using immunoSEQ multiplex PCR, the repertoire was profiled, and TCRdb retains in-frame clones only, with some absent. The repertoire consists of 500,000 to 700,000 clones, with 15% to 19% occurring once and the leading ten covering about 0.097%. Sequenced: naive CD4+ T cells from blood. The source of these receptors is a man aged 18 to 29 in good health.

The rearrangement uses TRBV11-2 and TRBJ1-1, with D maybe TRBD1 (5 bases). This CDR3 is 13 amino acids long. Germline loops: CDR1 SGHAT, CDR2 FQNNGV. Trimming removed 3 bases from V and 3 bases from J, with 8 bases in between. This CDR3 is CASSFKGDTEAFF. As DNA, the CDR3 is TGTGCCAGCAGCTTTAAAGGGGACACTGAAGCTTTCTTT.

This chain uses TRBV4-2 with TRBJ2-1; 8 bases align to TRBD2. Trimming cost V 4 bases and J 5 bases; bases outside gene matches: 7. There are 15 residues in the CDR3. Germline V gives CDR1 LGHNA, CDR2 YNFKEQ. The CDR3, as DNA: TGTGCCAGCAGCCCGCTAGCGGGTATCCACAATGAGCAGTTCTTC. Translated: CASSPLAGIHNEQFF.

The chain uses TRBV6-1 and TRBJ1-2; D uncertain. The length of the CDR3 is 11 residues. V shed 7 bases and J shed 4 bases, with 7 bases lying between them. The germline gives CDR1 MNHNS, CDR2 SASEGT. The CDR3: CASIIGYGYTF. CDR3 DNA sequence: TGTGCCAGCATAATAGGCTATGGCTACACCTTC.

V usage is TRBV7-2 and J usage is TRBJ2-7, with D perhaps assigned TRBD1 or TRBD2 (5 bases each). Germline V gene lookup returns CDR1 SGHTA and CDR2 FQGNSA. The CDR3 loop spans 14 amino acids. V dropped 1 base and J dropped 7 bases, with 14 bases sitting between them. CDR3 DNA: TGTGCCAGCAGCTTAGGGAGAGGGGTTGGGGAGCAGTACTTC. Amino acids: CASSLGRGVGEQYF.

The chain recombines TRBV29-1 with TRBJ2-5, with 9 positions matching TRBD2. The J call may not be correct, given that the DNA end is closer to TRBJ2-7. The CDR3 runs to 16 residues. Germline CDR1 is SQVTM and CDR2 is ANQGSEA. The CDR3 here is CSVVRTWAGGTYEQYF. CDR3 sequence (DNA): TGCAGCGTTGTACGTACTTGGGCGGGAGGGACCTACGAGCAGTACTTC.

V and J are TRBV4-2 and TRBJ1-1; no firm D call. Trimming cost V 3 bases and J 4 bases, with 3 bases left between them. The CDR3 runs 11 residues. CDR1 is LGHNA, CDR2 YNFKEQ, per germline. The CDR3 region is CASSHSTEAFF. The CDR3 nucleotides are TGTGCCAGCAGCCACAGCACTGAAGCTTTCTTT.

The V call is TRBV6-6, the J call TRBJ2-7; D ambiguous. The CDR3 covers 10 residues. Germline CDR1 MNHNY, CDR2 SVGAGI (reference sequence). The V gene lost 7 bases and the J gene lost 4 bases, with 5 bases spanning the gap. The CDR3 DNA follows: TGTGCCAGCAAGAAGTACGAGCAGTACTTC. Translation gives CASKKYEQYF.

This clone was counted a few times. The chain employs TRBV7-3 and TRBJ2-2, with 7 bases aligning to TRBD1. Losses at the gene ends were 1 base for V and 4 bases for J; bases not matched to a gene: 3. The CDR3 is made up of 15 amino acids. Per the germline V gene, CDR1 is SGHTA and CDR2 is FQGTGA. The CDR3 spells CASSLRQGITGELFF. Written as DNA, the CDR3 is TGTGCCAGCAGCTTAAGACAGGGAATCACCGGGGAGCTGTTTTTT.

V usage is TRBV5-1 and J usage is TRBJ2-7, with 12 bases aligning to TRBD1. This CDR3 region has 15 residues. Germline trimming cut 2 bases from V and 5 bases from J; bases unmatched to any gene: 5. Germline values: CDR1 SGHRS, CDR2 YFSETQ. The CDR3 nucleotides read TGCGCCAGCAGCTTCGGGACAGGGGGCTCTCACGAGCAGTACTTC. Translating gives CASSFGTGGSHEQYF.

The chain employs TRBV4-3 and TRBJ2-7; 9 nucleotides agree with TRBD2. The CDR3 sequence is 15 residues long. From germline, CDR1 is LGHNA and CDR2 YSLEER. V dropped 8 bases and J dropped 1; count of bases not matched to a gene: 9. The DNA for the CDR3 is TGCGCCAGCGCCCAAAGCGCGGGGGGGTCCTACGAGCAGTACTTC. It translates to CASAQSAGGSYEQYF.

This chain links TRBV29-1 with TRBJ2-1, with 10 bases matching TRBD2. The V segment lost 7 bases and the J segment 2 bases; nucleotides outside the gene matches: 2. This CDR3 contains 13 residues. CDR1 and CDR2 from the germline V gene are SQVTM and ANQGSEA. The CDR3 reads CSASGRAYNEQFF. The CDR3 DNA reads as TGCAGCGCGAGCGGGAGGGCCTACAATGAGCAGTTCTTC.

This clone was picked up a small number of times. V and J are TRBV13 and TRBJ2-7; 9 bases fit TRBD1. This CDR3 spans 14 amino acids. Trimming took 5 bases from V and 3 from J; bases not matched to a gene: 5. Germline loops: CDR1 PRHDT, CDR2 FYEKMQ (reference sequence). CDR3 protein: CASSRGDRVYEQYF. In DNA form, the CDR3 reads TGTGCCAGCAGCCGTGGGGACAGGGTCTACGAGCAGTACTTC.

This clone was counted between two and nine times. V is TRBV28 and J is TRBJ1-2; TRBD1 agrees at 7 bases. CDR1 and CDR2 (germline): MDHEN, SYDVKM. The CDR3 totals 13 residues. Germline trimming cut 9 bases from V and 4 bases from J; bases unmatched to any gene: 8. CDR3 sequence reads: CASRQGPFYGYTF. The CDR3 DNA reads TGTGCCAGTCGACAGGGACCTTTCTATGGCTACACCTTC.

CDR3 sequence: CAISEPGLAGGETQYF. CDR3 nucleotide sequence: TGTGCCATCAGTGAACCGGGACTAGCGGGAGGAGAGACCCAGTACTTC. This rearrangement joins TRBV10-3 to TRBJ2-5; 15 bases align to TRBD2. The CDR3 extends over 16 amino acids. V lost 3 bases and J lost 4; bases outside the gene matches: 3. Germline V CDR1 and CDR2: ENHRY, SYGVKD.

This sequence joins TRBV20-1 and TRBJ1-1, with D uncertain. The CDR3 totals 11 residues. V was shortened by 4 bases and J by 2 bases, with 5 bases between the two germline ends. The germline V gene has CDR1 DFQATT and CDR2 SNEGSKA (reference sequence). This chain's CDR3 is CSAKENTEAFF. The DNA for the CDR3 is TGCAGTGCTAAGGAAAACACTGAAGCTTTCTTT.

The chain links TRBV9 to TRBJ2-6; D not certain. The V gene lost 0 bases and the J gene lost 0 bases, with 1 base spanning the gap. The CDR3 has 14 amino acids. The germline V gene has CDR1 SGDLS and CDR2 YYNGEE. DNA for the CDR3: TGTGCCAGCAGCGTAGTCTCTGGGGCCAACGTCCTGACTTTC. As protein: CASSVVSGANVLTF. Drawing the rest from reference TRBV9 and TRBJ2-6, the complete variable domain is DSGVTQTPKHLITATGQRVTLRCSPRSGDLSVYWYQQSLDQGLQFLIQYYNGEERAKGNILERFSAQQFPDLHSELNLSSLELGDSALYFCASSVVSGANVLTFGAGSRLTVL.

V gene TRBV7-2 combines with J gene TRBJ2-7; TRBD2 matches 8 bases. With 3 bases clipped from V and 1 base from J, the junction kept 8 bases outside the gene matches. Germline V gene data show CDR1 as SGHTA and CDR2 as FQGNSA. The CDR3 sequence is 16 residues long. The DNA of the CDR3 is TGTGCCAGCAGCTTTACGGGAGGGCCGGTTTCCTACGAGCAGTACTTC. Its translation: CASSFTGGPVSYEQYF.